These 28 T cell receptor beta chains originate from one sample sequenced in a study of cytomegalovirus exposure and HLA in healthy donors. The PCR used 60 Vbeta and 13 Jbeta primers. Produced via immunoSEQ multiplex PCR; TCRdb's table is partial and in-frame only. The sample holds about 170,000 clones, roughly 80% seen once. Sequencing was carried out using PBMCs. Source of these receptors: a female donor in good health and CMV-seronegative.

The chain carries TRBV7-6 and TRBJ2-1, with 10 bases aligning to TRBD2. Losses at the gene ends were 2 bases for V and 2 bases for J; bases not matched to a gene: 12. Germline CDR1 reads SGHVS; CDR2 reads FNYEAQ. CDR3 length equals 19 residues. The CDR3 reads CASSLLAGVNPSPYNEQFF. CDR3 nucleotide sequence: TGTGCCAGCAGCTTACTAGCGGGGGTGAACCCCTCCCCCTACAATGAGCAGTTCTTC.

This sequence joins TRBV5-4 and TRBJ2-7, with a tentative D call TRBD2 (7 bases). V lost 4 bases and J 3 bases, leaving 17 bases between the germline ends. This CDR3 has 15 residues. CDR1 and CDR2 (germline): SGHNT, YYREEE (reference sequence). This CDR3 reads CASSPHRGADYEQYF. The CDR3 DNA is TGTGCCAGCAGCCCTCATCGGGGGGCCGACTACGAGCAGTACTTC.

The chain is built from TRBV13 and TRBJ1-2, with 10 nucleotides matching TRBD1. The CDR3 length is 15 residues. Per the germline V gene, CDR1 is PRHDT and CDR2 is FYEKMQ (reference sequence). Trimming took 5 bases from V and 7 from J; bases not matched to a gene: 10. CDR3 sequence reads: CASSRTGTGVSGYTF. The DNA for the CDR3 is TGTGCCAGCAGCCGAACCGGGACAGGGGTGAGTGGCTACACCTTC.

In this sample, this clone turned up once. The chain uses TRBV27 and TRBJ2-7; tentative D call: TRBD1 (5 bases). CDR1 and CDR2 (germline): MNHEY, SMNVEV (reference sequence). V lost 5 bases and J 3 bases, leaving 14 bases between the germline ends. The CDR3 is 14 amino acids. The CDR3 DNA sequence: TGTGCCAGCAGTCAGGGCAGGGCCCTCTACGAGCAGTACTTC. Residues: CASSQGRALYEQYF.

The V and J genes are TRBV11-2 and TRBJ2-7, with 9 bases that match TRBD2. This CDR3 spans 16 amino acids. Germline V gene sequence: CDR1 SGHAT, CDR2 FQNNGV. V trimming: 1 base; J trimming: 5 bases; junction bases outside the gene matches: 9. The CDR3 DNA is TGTGCCAGCAGCTTAGTTGGGCGGGGGGGCAGGGACGAGCAGTACTTC. This sequence encodes CASSLVGRGGRDEQYF.

V and J are TRBV28 and TRBJ2-5, with D hard to call. V lost 3 bases and J lost 3, with 8 bases in between. CDR1 and CDR2 (germline): MDHEN, SYDVKM. This CDR3 is 13 amino acids long. The CDR3 coding sequence is TGTGCCAGCAGTTTTCGATCAGAAGAGACCCAGTACTTC. This translates into CASSFRSEETQYF.

The rearrangement links TRBV5-1 to TRBJ2-1, with 9 bases fitting TRBD1. V lost 4 bases, J lost 0 bases, and 20 bases stayed unmatched. The germline CDR1 and CDR2 sequences are SGHRS and YFSETQ. The CDR3 runs 21 residues. As DNA, the CDR3 is TGCGCCAGCAGCCAAATCCCCACCGACACGACAGGGGGAGCCTCCTACAATGAGCAGTTCTTC. It codes for CASSQIPTDTTGGASYNEQFF.

This clone was picked up one time. The V call is TRBV6-5, the J call TRBJ2-7; 9 bases are a match to TRBD1. This CDR3 region has 13 residues. J gave up 3 bases and V 6 bases, and 3 bases lay outside the gene matches. The V gene's germline CDR1 is MNHEY and CDR2 SVGAGI. CDR3 coding DNA: TGTGCCAGCAGATTGGACAGGGGCTACGAGCAGTACTTC. Amino acid sequence: CASRLDRGYEQYF.

The rearrangement joins TRBV4-3 to TRBJ2-7; 8 bases line up with TRBD1. The CDR3 extends over 15 amino acids. V lost 0 bases to trimming and J lost 7 bases; unmatched junction nucleotides: 8. The germline V gene encodes CDR1 LGHNA and CDR2 YSLEER. This CDR3 reads CASSQERQGAGEQYF. For the CDR3, the DNA is TGCGCCAGCAGCCAAGAGCGGCAGGGGGCGGGGGAGCAGTACTTC.

This chain connects TRBV6-5 to TRBJ2-5; TRBD1 matches 8 bases. This CDR3 has 15 residues. Trimming took 2 bases from V and 3 from J; bases not matched to a gene: 5. Germline V lookup: CDR1 MNHEY, CDR2 SVGAGI. CDR3: CASSYLADREETQYF. CDR3 coding DNA: TGTGCCAGCAGTTACCTTGCGGACAGGGAAGAGACCCAGTACTTC.

The CDR3 protein is CASSGGQGSTEAFF. The CDR3 DNA reads TGTGCCAGCAGTGGGGGACAGGGGAGCACTGAAGCTTTCTTT. V usage is TRBV6-5 and J usage is TRBJ1-1; TRBD1 agrees at 10 bases. Unmatched junction bases numbered 4, after V lost 5 bases and J lost 4 bases. This CDR3 is built from 14 residues. Germline values: CDR1 MNHEY, CDR2 SVGAGI.

The chain recombines TRBV28 with TRBJ1-4; 7 bases map to TRBD1. Germline V CDR1 and CDR2: MDHEN, SYDVKM. This CDR3 has 14 amino acids. V lost 7 bases and J lost 3; bases outside the gene matches: 5. As DNA, the CDR3 is TGTGCCAGCACCCCCGGGACAGCTAATGAAAAACTGTTTTTT. Residues: CASTPGTANEKLFF. Together with reference TRBV28 and TRBJ1-4, the CDR3 gives the full variable domain: DVKVTQSSRYLVKRTGEKVFLECVQDMDHENMFWYRQDPGLGLRLIYFSYDVKMKEKGDIPEGYSVSREKKERFSLILESASTNQTSMYLCASTPGTANEKLFFGSGTQLSVL.

This clone came up a few times. The chain links TRBV28 to TRBJ1-4; D uncertain. The CDR3 is 14 residues long. Trimming cost V 6 bases and J 3 bases, with 11 bases left between them. Per the germline V gene, CDR1 is MDHEN and CDR2 is SYDVKM. The CDR3 sequence is CASRGVVPNEKLFF. CDR3 DNA: TGTGCCAGCAGAGGAGTCGTCCCTAATGAAAAACTGTTTTTT.

In regard to this clone: Other DNA sequences in this specimen translate into the identical CDR3. The J gene is TRBJ1-3, the V gene TRBV5-1; tentative D call: TRBD1 (6 bases). Per the germline V gene, CDR1 is SGHRS and CDR2 is YFSETQ. V shed 0 bases and J shed 4 bases, with 11 bases lying between them. This CDR3 region has 15 residues. The CDR3 DNA reads TGCGCCAGCAGCTTGGTACAGGGATCAGGAAACACCATATATTTT. This translates into CASSLVQGSGNTIYF.

The V call is TRBV7-2, the J call TRBJ1-3, with a tentative D call TRBD1 (6 bases). CDR1 SGHTA and CDR2 FQGNSA come from the germline V gene. V dropped 5 bases and J dropped 2 bases, with 10 bases sitting between them. The CDR3 sequence is 14 residues long. The CDR3 here is CASSPWTAGNTIYF. In DNA form, the CDR3 reads TGTGCCAGCAGCCCCTGGACAGCTGGAAACACCATATATTTT.

This chain uses TRBV5-6 with TRBJ2-2; maybe TRBD1 (6 bases). V lost 3 bases and J lost 3, with 15 bases in between. Germline assignment: CDR1 SGHDT and CDR2 YYEEEE. The CDR3 spans 16 residues. In DNA, the CDR3 is TGTGCCAGCAGCTCTAACAGGGCGTTGTACACCGGGGAGCTGTTTTTT. Protein: CASSSNRALYTGELFF. Full variable domain (remainder filled in from reference TRBV5-6 and TRBJ2-2): DAGVTQSPTHLIKTRGQQVTLRCSPKSGHDTVSWYQQALGQGPQFIFQYYEEEERQRGNFPDRFSGHQFPNYSSELNVNALLLGDSALYLCASSSNRALYTGELFFGEGSRLTVL.

V is TRBV10-3 and J is TRBJ2-7, with 8 bases identical to TRBD1. The CDR3 totals 12 residues. CDR1 and CDR2 from the germline V gene are ENHRY and SYGVKD. With V trimmed by 10 bases and J by 0 bases, 2 bases remained unmatched. The CDR3 nucleotides are TGTGCCACTGGACAGGGCTCCTACGAGCAGTACTTC. It translates to CATGQGSYEQYF.

CDR3 in amino acids: CASSQDPGQTTDTQYF. In DNA, the CDR3 is TGCGCCAGCAGCCAAGATCCTGGACAGACCACAGATACGCAGTATTTT. This rearrangement joins TRBV4-3 to TRBJ2-3; D is perhaps TRBD1 (6 bases). CDR3 length: 16 residues. CDR1 and CDR2 (germline): LGHNA, YSLEER. V dropped 0 bases and J dropped 2 bases, with 12 bases sitting between them.

The V call is TRBV19, the J call TRBJ1-1, with 7 bases matching TRBD1. The germline V gene encodes CDR1 LNHDA and CDR2 SQIVND (reference sequence). The ends lost 7 bases at V and 4 bases at J; junction bases unmatched: 9. There are 14 residues in the CDR3. CDR3 sequence reads: CASIKDRVGTEAFF. DNA of the CDR3: TGTGCCAGTATTAAAGACAGGGTTGGCACTGAAGCTTTCTTT.

This clone was detected only a few times. Other nucleotide sequences in the sample specify the same CDR3. The gene calls are TRBV28 and TRBJ1-5; the match to TRBD1 covers 10 bases. V trimming: 8 bases; J trimming: 7 bases; junction bases outside the gene matches: 8. Germline CDR1 reads MDHEN; CDR2 reads SYDVKM. CDR3 length: 14 residues. CDR3 sequence: CASRPGQGGQPQHF. The CDR3 nucleotides read TGTGCCAGCCGCCCCGGACAGGGGGGGCAGCCCCAGCATTTT.

This rearrangement joins TRBV7-9 to TRBJ1-5, with no clear D. V was cut by 1 base and J by 2 bases, with 12 bases left in between. The CDR3 length is 16 residues. CDR1 is SEHNR, CDR2 FQNEAQ, per germline (reference sequence). The chain's CDR3 is CASSLEMAGRNQPQHF. The CDR3 DNA is TGTGCCAGCAGCTTAGAAATGGCAGGCCGCAATCAGCCCCAGCATTTT.

The gene calls are TRBV5-1 and TRBJ2-5, with TRBD1 matching 9 bases. This CDR3 is built from 15 residues. The germline CDR1 and CDR2 sequences are SGHRS and YFSETQ. V gave up 4 bases and J gave up 5 bases; unmatched junction bases: 9. In nucleotides, the CDR3 is TGCGCCAGCAGCATTGACAGGGGGAGGGAGGAGACCCAGTACTTC. Its translation: CASSIDRGREETQYF.

This chain uses TRBV10-3 with TRBJ1-3, with a weak D call TRBD1 (5 bases). Trimming took off 6 bases at V and 0 bases at J, with 9 bases between the two ends. The germline V gene has CDR1 ENHRY and CDR2 SYGVKD. The CDR3 loop spans 14 amino acids. The CDR3 DNA sequence: TGTGCCATCAGGTCGGGGGACTCTGGAAACACCATATATTTT. Translating gives CAIRSGDSGNTIYF.

This clone was counted a few times. The genes are TRBV7-3 and TRBJ2-1, with a possible D match to TRBD1 (5 bases). The CDR3 consists of 17 residues. V was clipped by 2 bases and J by 2 bases, with 16 bases between them. Germline CDR1 and CDR2: SGHTA and FQGTGA. The CDR3 sequence is CASSLYLGQGAYNEQFF. CDR3 coding DNA: TGTGCCAGCAGCTTATATTTGGGGCAGGGTGCCTACAATGAGCAGTTCTTC.

This clone was counted a single time. The V call is TRBV19, the J call TRBJ1-5; 8 bases fit TRBD1. V shed 3 bases, J shed 4 bases, and the junction held 5 bases outside the gene matches. The germline V gene encodes CDR1 LNHDA and CDR2 SQIVND (reference sequence). The CDR3 runs 15 residues. DNA of the CDR3: TGTGCCAGTAGTATGGGAACAGGGGGTAATCAGCCCCAGCATTTT. It encodes CASSMGTGGNQPQHF. The full variable domain, its missing parts supplied by reference TRBV19 and TRBJ1-5, is DGGITQSPKYLFRKEGQNVTLSCEQNLNHDAMYWYRQDPGQGLRLIYYSQIVNDFQKGDIAEGYSVSREKKESFPLTVTSAQKNPTAFYLCASSMGTGGNQPQHFGDGTRLSIL.

The DNA for the CDR3 is TGTGCCAGCAGCTCCAACAGGGGCTCCTACGAGCAGTACTTC. It translates to CASSSNRGSYEQYF. This rearrangement joins TRBV7-2 to TRBJ2-7, with 7 bases aligning to TRBD1. After removal of 4 bases from V and 0 bases from J, the junction contained 3 bases not matched to a gene. Germline CDR1 reads SGHTA; CDR2 reads FQGNSA. The CDR3 is made up of 14 amino acids. Together with reference TRBV7-2 and TRBJ2-7, the CDR3 gives the full variable domain: GAGVSQSPSNKVTEKGKDVELRCDPISGHTALYWYRQSLGQGLEFLIYFQGNSAPDKSGLPSDRFSAERTGGSVSTLTIQRTQQEDSAVYLCASSSNRGSYEQYFGPGTRLTVT.

The chain links TRBV19 to TRBJ2-7; 12 positions match TRBD1. CDR3 size: 14 residues. Germline CDR1 and CDR2: LNHDA and SQIVND (reference sequence). V trimming: 10 bases; J trimming: 6 bases; junction bases outside the gene matches: 10. CDR3: CATATGTGGGEQYF. CDR3 in DNA: TGTGCCACTGCGACGGGGACAGGGGGCGGCGAGCAGTACTTC. Using reference TRBV19 and TRBJ2-7 for the parts outside the CDR3, the full variable domain is DGGITQSPKYLFRKEGQNVTLSCEQNLNHDAMYWYRQDPGQGLRLIYYSQIVNDFQKGDIAEGYSVSREKKESFPLTVTSAQKNPTAFYLCATATGTGGGEQYFGPGTRLTVT.

J is TRBJ1-1 and V is TRBV30; tentatively, D is TRBD1 (5 bases). Germline CDR1 and CDR2: GTSNPN and SVGIG (reference sequence). The CDR3 runs to 13 residues. The germline V and J ends were trimmed by 1 base and 2 bases, with 8 bases remaining between them. Written as DNA, the CDR3 is TGTGCCTGGAGTGCGACAGTAAACACTGAAGCTTTCTTT. Amino acids: CAWSATVNTEAFF.